This is a list of T cell receptor beta chains from one sample in a study of metastatic and nonmetastatic thyroid tumors. MiXCR was used by TCRdb to re-call the PCR reads. The data hold some 14,000 clones, with about 35% observed a single time. Sequencing input: tumor tissue. These receptors were taken from a male donor with papillary thyroid cancer or a benign thyroid nodule (not recorded which). Some clones in this sample may be carry-over from other donors' samples. Each CDR3 is given with its conserved first and last residue. The size of a clone is reported for some rows only, either as once, few or many, or as a class for expanded clones.

j_call	clone_size	v_call	cdr3_aa
TRBJ2-7	.	TRBV19	CASSINGRSSYEQYF
TRBJ1-2	.	TRBV5-1	CASSLGDDYGYTF
TRBJ2-3	few	TRBV25-1	CASSDLTGRADTQYF
TRBJ2-6	.	TRBV10-3	CAISDPRTGLSGANVLTF
TRBJ2-7	.	TRBV6-1	CASSVAQFGGHEQYF
TRBJ2-6	medium-sized	TRBV18	CASSPTGANVLTF
TRBJ2-7	few	TRBV6-2/TRBV6-3	CASSSSGQGAHEQHF
TRBJ1-1	large	TRBV9	CASSAAPGQGVTEAFF
TRBJ2-2	.	TRBV7-6	CASSLVGSGELFF
TRBJ2-3	.	TRBV6-1	CASSVSAGGADTQYF
TRBJ2-5	many	TRBV7-8	CASSLASVQETQYF
TRBJ1-1	many	TRBV6-1	CASRRGFEAFF
TRBJ2-7	.	TRBV11-1	CASSPPAASGSWYEQYF
TRBJ2-7	few	TRBV10-3	CAISVGQATYEQYF
TRBJ2-1	.	TRBV11-1	CASSLGGGSYNEQFF
TRBJ1-1	many	TRBV11-2	CASSSTRNTEAFF
TRBJ2-2	medium-sized	TRBV6-1	CASSDMFKTNTGELFF